The 23 T cell receptor beta chains given below trace back to one sample, sequenced in a study of blood T cell repertoires in COVID-19. Using immunoSEQ multiplex PCR, the repertoire was profiled, and TCRdb retains in-frame clones only, with some absent. The repertoire holds 120,000 to 150,000 clones, with just under 85% as singletons. The sample taken for sequencing was PBMCs or T cells enriched from blood (not recorded which). Receptor source: a woman aged 40 to 50 who had recovered from COVID-19.

The chain links TRBV5-4 to TRBJ1-5; TRBD1 matches at 7 bases. This CDR3 spans 14 amino acids. Trimming cost V 5 bases and J 2 bases; bases outside gene matches: 4. Germline CDR1 and CDR2: SGHNT and YYREEE (reference sequence). CDR3 amino acids: CASSEGAGNQPQHF. CDR3 in DNA: TGTGCCAGCAGTGAGGGGGCTGGCAATCAGCCCCAGCATTTT.

The rearrangement joins TRBV7-6 to TRBJ2-2, with 8 nucleotides matching TRBD1. This CDR3 is 17 amino acids long. Looked up from germline, CDR1 is SGHVS and CDR2 is FNYEAQ. J was trimmed by 5 bases and V by 6 bases; bases with no gene match: 14. CDR3 nucleotide sequence: TGTGCCAGCAGGGGTTTTTCAGGGGGCGAAGGGACCGGGGAGCTGTTTTTT. Encoded protein: CASRGFSGGEGTGELFF.

J is TRBJ2-2 and V is TRBV7-9; 11 bases agree with TRBD2. This CDR3 has 17 residues. Trimming cost V 3 bases and J 0 bases; bases outside gene matches: 3. CDR1 is SEHNR and CDR2 is FQNEAQ in the germline V gene (reference sequence). CDR3 sequence (DNA): TGTGCCAGCAGCTTGACTAGCGGGACATCGAACACCGGGGAGCTGTTTTTT. As protein: CASSLTSGTSNTGELFF.

This clone has a handful of counts. The chain couples TRBV4-1 to TRBJ1-5; D ambiguous. The CDR3 is 14 amino acids. Germline V gene sequence: CDR1 MGHRA, CDR2 YSYEKL. Trimming took off 1 base at V and 3 bases at J, with 7 bases between the two ends. In DNA form, the CDR3 reads TGCGCCAGCAGCCAAGTGGGAGACAATCAGCCCCAGCATTTT. The encoded protein is CASSQVGDNQPQHF.

The V gene is TRBV9, the J gene TRBJ2-1, with TRBD2 matching 11 bases. The CDR3 is made up of 15 amino acids. Germline V gene sequence: CDR1 SGDLS, CDR2 YYNGEE. V shed 4 bases and J 5 bases; nucleotides not matched to a gene: 5. The CDR3 nucleotides read TGTGCCAGCAGCCAACTAGCGGGAGCTCACAATGAGCAGTTCTTC. Translated, it gives CASSQLAGAHNEQFF.

This clone came up once. This chain joins TRBV19 and TRBJ1-1; D call uncertain. CDR1 and CDR2 (germline): LNHDA, SQIVND (reference sequence). CDR3 size: 11 residues. The V gene lost 6 bases and the J gene lost 8 bases, with 10 bases spanning the gap. This CDR3 reads CASRTPGEAFF. The DNA for the CDR3 is TGTGCCAGTAGAACCCCAGGCGAAGCTTTCTTT.

This rearrangement joins TRBV10-1 to TRBJ2-1; tentatively, D is TRBD1 (6 bases). CDR1 is WNHNN and CDR2 is SYGVQD in the germline V gene (reference sequence). V was clipped by 3 bases and J by 11 bases, with 11 bases between them. The CDR3 runs to 12 residues. The CDR3 sequence is CASSDGTPQQFF. CDR3 coding DNA: TGCGCCAGCAGTGATGGGACACCTCAGCAGTTCTTC.

J is TRBJ1-2 and V is TRBV6-4; the match to TRBD1 covers 7 bases. The CDR3 is made up of 13 amino acids. CDR1 MRHNA and CDR2 SNTAGT come from the germline V gene. The ends lost 8 bases at V and 7 bases at J; junction bases unmatched: 10. CDR3 DNA: TGTGCCAGCGGAGGGGGCGCGGGATCTGGCTACACCTTC. Amino acid sequence: CASGGGAGSGYTF.

As DNA, the CDR3 is TGTGCCAGCAGCCGGAGACAGGGGAATTCACCCCTCCACTTT. Protein product: CASSRRQGNSPLHF. This chain joins TRBV6-5 and TRBJ1-6; 8 bases are a match to TRBD1. The V gene's germline CDR1 is MNHEY and CDR2 SVGAGI. The CDR3 is made up of 14 amino acids. With 6 bases clipped from V and 7 bases from J, the junction kept 5 bases outside the gene matches.

The CDR3 here is CASSQDWGKSNEQFF. The CDR3 DNA is TGTGCCAGCAGCCAAGATTGGGGCAAGAGCAATGAGCAGTTCTTC. The gene calls are TRBV4-2 and TRBJ2-1; D is perhaps TRBD1 (5 bases). The CDR3 contains 15 residues. Trimming took off 0 bases at V and 6 bases at J, with 12 bases between the two ends. CDR1 and CDR2 from the germline V gene are LGHNA and YNFKEQ.

The DNA of the CDR3 is TGCGCCAGCAGCTTGACAGGGGAAGGGACTGAAGCTTTCTTT. Residues: CASSLTGEGTEAFF. The J gene is TRBJ1-1, the V gene TRBV5-1, with 7 bases that match TRBD1. This CDR3 contains 14 residues. V dropped 1 base and J dropped 5; count of bases not matched to a gene: 5. The germline V gene has CDR1 SGHRS and CDR2 YFSETQ.

This clone was counted between two and nine times. The rearrangement links TRBV19 to TRBJ2-1; 8 bases are shared with TRBD2. Germline lookup yields CDR1 LNHDA and CDR2 SQIVND (reference sequence). V was pared by 1 base and J by 1 base, with 9 bases of the junction left unmatched. The length of the CDR3 is 18 residues. The CDR3 region has the DNA TGTGCCAGTAGTATAGTTGAGCGGGGGCACTTATCCTACAATGAGCAGTTCTTC. Residues: CASSIVERGHLSYNEQFF.

This clone was seen a single time. The chain carries TRBV30 and TRBJ1-1; 9 nucleotides line up with TRBD1. The germline CDR1 and CDR2 sequences are GTSNPN and SVGIG (reference sequence). V shed 0 bases, J shed 3 bases, and the junction held 14 bases outside the gene matches. The CDR3 extends over 18 amino acids. CDR3 DNA sequence: TGTGCCTGGAGTGTATTTGGGACAGGGTTTTTTAGGGACACTGAAGCTTTCTTT. Protein sequence: CAWSVFGTGFFRDTEAFF.

The rearrangement joins TRBV19 to TRBJ1-6, with D perhaps matching TRBD1 (6 bases). Germline lookup yields CDR1 LNHDA and CDR2 SQIVND (reference sequence). The CDR3 runs 16 residues. V was trimmed by 4 bases and J by 5 bases, leaving 15 bases between them. In DNA form, the CDR3 reads TGTGCCAGTAGTACCTCCCCGGGACAAGATAATTCACCCCTCCACTTT. Its translation is CASSTSPGQDNSPLHF.

About this clone: Additional DNA sequences in this sample encode the identical CDR3. The chain couples TRBV9 to TRBJ2-7; D ambiguous. CDR1 is SGDLS, CDR2 YYNGEE, per germline. Trimming removed 0 bases at V and 4 bases at J, with 8 bases between. This CDR3 spans 13 amino acids. In nucleotides, the CDR3 is TGTGCCAGCAGCGTAGCTACCGGTTACGAGCAGTACTTC. This translates into CASSVATGYEQYF.

V is TRBV27 and J is TRBJ2-2; D not resolved. Per the germline V gene, CDR1 is MNHEY and CDR2 is SMNVEV (reference sequence). Trimming left V 5 bases short and J 8 bases short, with 15 bases between. The CDR3 is 14 amino acids. This CDR3 is CASSPSTWAGELFF. The CDR3 nucleotides read TGTGCCAGCAGTCCATCTACGTGGGCGGGGGAGCTGTTTTTT.

This chain uses TRBV6-5 with TRBJ1-6; D might be TRBD1 (6 bases). Trimming stripped 2 bases from V and 8 bases from J, with 13 bases between. Looked up from germline, CDR1 is MNHEY and CDR2 is SVGAGI. This CDR3 region has 15 residues. In DNA form, the CDR3 reads TGTGCCAGCAGTTACCGAGGACAGTGGGATTCACCCCTCCACTTT. Translation: CASSYRGQWDSPLHF.

This chain connects TRBV7-8 to TRBJ2-3; the match to TRBD2 covers 14 bases. Trimming took 5 bases from V and 6 from J; bases not matched to a gene: 4. The germline gives CDR1 SGHVS, CDR2 FQNEAQ. The CDR3 extends over 15 amino acids. The CDR3 here is CASSPRLAGGDTQYF. Written as DNA, the CDR3 is TGTGCCAGCAGCCCCCGACTAGCGGGAGGGGATACGCAGTATTTT.

This rearrangement joins TRBV7-9 to TRBJ1-3, with a weak D call TRBD1 (6 bases). CDR3 length: 14 residues. V was cut by 5 bases and J by 7 bases, with 15 bases left in between. CDR1 SEHNR and CDR2 FQNEAQ come from the germline V gene (reference sequence). The CDR3 reads CASSTPGRGNTIYF. The CDR3 DNA reads TGTGCCAGCAGCACCCCTGGGAGGGGGAACACCATATATTTT. Looking up the rest from reference TRBV7-9 and TRBJ1-3 gives the full variable domain: DTGVSQNPRHKITKRGQNVTFRCDPISEHNRLYWYRQTLGQGPEFLTYFQNEAQLEKSRLLSDRFSAERPKGSFSTLEIQRTEQGDSAMYLCASSTPGRGNTIYFGEGSWLTVV.

This clone was counted once. In DNA, the CDR3 is TGTGCCAGCAGTCCTAGGGGTGGAAAGAACACCGGGGAGCTGTTTTTT. This codes for CASSPRGGKNTGELFF. The chain is built from TRBV7-3 and TRBJ2-2, with a weak D call TRBD1 (5 bases). CDR1 and CDR2 (germline): SGHTA, FQGTGA. Trimming cost V 6 bases and J 1 base, with 15 bases left between them. The length of the CDR3 is 16 residues.

The V and J genes are TRBV6-5 and TRBJ2-2, with no clear D. The CDR3 totals 13 residues. Germline CDR1 reads MNHEY; CDR2 reads SVGAGI. V lost 5 bases, J lost 7 bases, and 11 bases lay in between. CDR3 nucleotides: TGTGCCAGCAGTAGCCTCTACTACGGGGAGCTGTTTTTT. Translation gives CASSSLYYGELFF.

The V gene is TRBV10-3, the J gene TRBJ2-5; 9 bases align to TRBD1. The V and J ends lost 4 bases and 5 bases, in that order; junction bases with no gene match: 5. In germline, CDR1 is ENHRY, CDR2 SYGVKD. The CDR3 contains 14 residues. The CDR3 region has the DNA TGTGCCATCAGTGGGAACAGGGGGCGGGAGACCCAGTACTTC. Residues: CAISGNRGRETQYF.

The V and J genes are TRBV12-2 and TRBJ2-7; the D call of TRBD2 is as the table states it, not checked on the DNA. TRBV12-2 is a pseudogene segment. The CDR3 consists of 14 residues. CDR3 sequence (DNA): TGTGCAAGTCGCTTAGCACTGTCACCCTCAGAGCAGTACTTC. Protein: CASRLALSPSEQYF.